The 3 T cell receptor beta chains reported below all come from one sample, sequenced in a study of cytomegalovirus exposure and HLA in healthy donors. Vbeta (60) and Jbeta (13) primers were used in the PCR. The repertoire was sequenced with immunoSEQ multiplex PCR; TCRdb's copy has only in-frame clones and lacks some. The repertoire holds roughly 80,000 clones, approximately 60% seen once, with roughly 4% in the top ten. The sequencing input was PBMCs. The origin of the receptors is a male donor in good health and CMV-seropositive.

This clone was counted between two and nine times. The J gene is TRBJ2-3, the V gene TRBV5-6; TRBD2 matches 13 bases. The CDR3 is 17 residues long. CDR1 and CDR2 from the germline V gene are SGHDT and YYEEEE. V was pared by 1 base and J by 2 bases, with 4 bases of the junction left unmatched. DNA for the CDR3: TGTGCCAGCAGCTTGAAGACTAGCGGGGGGATCACAGATACGCAGTATTTT. Translated: CASSLKTSGGITDTQYF.

This clone was picked up a small number of times. The chain recombines TRBV6-6 with TRBJ2-6; a weak D match, TRBD1 (6 bases). The V gene lost 5 bases and the J gene lost 2 bases, with 13 bases spanning the gap. CDR3 length: 16 residues. CDR1 and CDR2 from the germline V gene are MNHNY and SVGAGI (reference sequence). CDR3 bases: TGTGCCAGCAGTAGAACAGGGAAACCTGGGGCCAACGTCCTGACTTTC. Residues: CASSRTGKPGANVLTF.

This clone was seen a few times. The V gene is TRBV7-2, the J gene TRBJ2-4, with 7 bases identical to TRBD2. Trimming at V came to 5 bases and at J to 0 bases, leaving 10 bases not matched to a gene. The CDR3 spans 17 residues. Germline CDR1 reads SGHTA; CDR2 reads FQGNSA. For the CDR3, the DNA is TGTGCCAGCAGCCCGGGGAGGGGTCGGTTAGCCAAAAACATTCAGTACTTC. It encodes CASSPGRGRLAKNIQYF. The full variable domain, in which reference TRBV7-2 and TRBJ2-4 provide the parts outside the CDR3, is GAGVSQSPSNKVTEKGKDVELRCDPISGHTALYWYRQSLGQGLEFLIYFQGNSAPDKSGLPSDRFSAERTGGSVSTLTIQRTQQEDSAVYLCASSPGRGRLAKNIQYFGAGTRLSVL.